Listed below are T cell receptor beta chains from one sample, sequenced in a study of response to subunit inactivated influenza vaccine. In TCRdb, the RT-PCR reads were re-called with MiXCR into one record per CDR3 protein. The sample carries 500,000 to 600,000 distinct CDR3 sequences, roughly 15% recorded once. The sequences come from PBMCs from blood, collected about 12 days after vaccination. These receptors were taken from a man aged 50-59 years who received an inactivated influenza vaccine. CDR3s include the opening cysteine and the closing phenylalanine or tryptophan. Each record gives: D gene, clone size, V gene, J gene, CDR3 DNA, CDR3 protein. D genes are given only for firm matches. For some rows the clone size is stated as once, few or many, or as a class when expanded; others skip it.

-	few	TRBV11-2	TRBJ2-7	TGTGCCAGCAGACGCGGGCGGGGACGAAGTTCCTACGAGCAGTACTTC	CASRRGRGRSSYEQYF
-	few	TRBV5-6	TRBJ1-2	TGTGCCAGCAGCGTGATGGACAGCCTCTATGGCTACACCTTC	CASSVMDSLYGYTF
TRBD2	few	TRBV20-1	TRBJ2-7	TGCAGTGCTAGATACCGGGGGGGGTACGAGCAGTACTTC	CSARYRGGYEQYF
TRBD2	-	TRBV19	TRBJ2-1	TGTGCCAGTAGTGGACTAGCGGGCGCCAGCAATGAGCAGTTCTTC	CASSGLAGASNEQFF
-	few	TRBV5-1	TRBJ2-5	TGCGCCAGCAAGATCGGACAGTACGAAGAGACCCAGTACTTC	CASKIGQYEETQYF
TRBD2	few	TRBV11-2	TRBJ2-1	TGTGCCAGCAGCTCCAGACTAGCGGCCTCCTACAATGAGCAGTTCTTC	CASSSRLAASYNEQFF
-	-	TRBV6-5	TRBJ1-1	TGTGCCAGCAGTTACGAGACCGGGACAAAATTGAACACTGAAGCTTTCTTT	CASSYETGTKLNTEAFF
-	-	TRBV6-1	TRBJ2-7	TGTGCCAGCACGGTGGCGGGATCCTACGAGCAGTACTTC	CASTVAGSYEQYF
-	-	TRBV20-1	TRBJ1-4	TGCAGTGCTAGACAACCGGGGGGCGAAAAACTGTTTTTT	CSARQPGGEKLFF
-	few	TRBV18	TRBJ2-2	TGTGCCAGCTCACACGATTTGGACACGAACACCGGGGAGCTGTTTTTT	CASSHDLDTNTGELFF
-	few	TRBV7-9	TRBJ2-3	TGTGCCAGCAGCTTAGCGAGGGTGGATACGCAGTATTTT	CASSLARVDTQYF
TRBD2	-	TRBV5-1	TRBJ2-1	TGCGCCAGCAGCTCGGGACTAGCGGGGCCCTACAATGAGCAGTTCTTC	CASSSGLAGPYNEQFF
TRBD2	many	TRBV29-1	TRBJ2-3	TGCAGCGGCGGACTAGCGGCCACAGATACGCAGTATTTT	CSGGLAATDTQYF
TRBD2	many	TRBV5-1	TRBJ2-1	TGCGCCAGCAGCTGGGGGGGGTTGGCTAGCGGGTCGAATGAGCAGTTCTTC	CASSWGGLASGSNEQFF
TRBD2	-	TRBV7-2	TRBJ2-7	TGTGCCAGCAGCATAGCGGCTAGCGGGGGTTCGGGAGAGCAGTACTTC	CASSIAASGGSGEQYF
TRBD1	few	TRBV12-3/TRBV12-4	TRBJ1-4	TGTGCCAGCAGTGAAACCGGGACAGGGTTGGAAAAACTGTTTTTT	CASSETGTGLEKLFF